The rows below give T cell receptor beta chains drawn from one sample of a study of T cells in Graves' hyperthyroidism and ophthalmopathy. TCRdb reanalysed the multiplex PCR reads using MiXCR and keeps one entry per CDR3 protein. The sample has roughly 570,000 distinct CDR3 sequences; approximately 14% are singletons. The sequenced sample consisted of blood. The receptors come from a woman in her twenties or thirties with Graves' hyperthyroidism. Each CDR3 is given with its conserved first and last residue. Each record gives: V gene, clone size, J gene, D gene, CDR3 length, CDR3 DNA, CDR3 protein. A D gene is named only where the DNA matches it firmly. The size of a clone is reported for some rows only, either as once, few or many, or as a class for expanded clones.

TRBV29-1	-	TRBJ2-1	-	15	TGCAGCGTTGAGCCCCGCGAAAGGTCCTACAATGAGCAGTTCTTC	CSVEPRERSYNEQFF
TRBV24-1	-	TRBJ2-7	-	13	TGTGCCACCAGTGATTTGGGGGCGGGCGAGCAGTACTTC	CATSDLGAGEQYF
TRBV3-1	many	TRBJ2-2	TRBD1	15	TGTGCCAGCAGCAGGGACAGGAGTAGCACCGGGGAGCTGTTTTTT	CASSRDRSSTGELFF
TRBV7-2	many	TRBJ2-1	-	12	TGTGCCAGTCGTAGCTCCTACAATGAGCAGTTCTTC	CASRSSYNEQFF
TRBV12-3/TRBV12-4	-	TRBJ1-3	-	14	TGTGCCAGCAGTTTAACAGACCCGGGAAACACCATATATTTT	CASSLTDPGNTIYF
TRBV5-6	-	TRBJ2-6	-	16	TGTGCCAGCAGCTTTGGGGGAAGCTCTGGGGCCAACGTCCTGACTTTC	CASSFGGSSGANVLTF
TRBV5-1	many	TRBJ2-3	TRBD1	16	TGCGCCAGCAGCTTGGCCGGGACAGGATACACAGATACGCAGTATTTT	CASSLAGTGYTDTQYF
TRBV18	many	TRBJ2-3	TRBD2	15	TGTGCCAGCTCACCATCCGCGGGAGGTATCGATACGCAGTATTTT	CASSPSAGGIDTQYF
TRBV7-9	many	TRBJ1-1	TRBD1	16	TGTGCCAGCAGCTCCGGGACAGGTCTCATGAACACTGAAGCTTTCTTT	CASSSGTGLMNTEAFF
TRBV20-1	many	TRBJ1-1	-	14	TGCAGTGCTAGAGATAGGGGCTGGAACACTGAAGCTTTCTTT	CSARDRGWNTEAFF
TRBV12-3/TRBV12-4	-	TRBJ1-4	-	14	TGTGCCAGCAGTTTGTCAGGGGTGGCTGAAAAACTGTTTTTT	CASSLSGVAEKLFF
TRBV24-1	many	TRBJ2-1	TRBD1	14	TGTGCCACCAGTGATTGGGACAGACTCAATGAGCAGTTCTTC	CATSDWDRLNEQFF
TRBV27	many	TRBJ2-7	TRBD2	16	TGTGCCAGCAGAAACCCGGGACTAGCGGGAACCTACGAGCAGTACTTC	CASRNPGLAGTYEQYF
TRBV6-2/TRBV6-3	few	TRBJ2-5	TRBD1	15	TGTGCCAGCACCGCCGACAGGGGATGGGAAGAGACCCAGTACTTC	CASTADRGWEETQYF
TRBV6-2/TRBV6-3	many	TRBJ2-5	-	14	TGTGCCAGCACTACAGACAGTAATCAAGAGACCCAGTACTTC	CASTTDSNQETQYF
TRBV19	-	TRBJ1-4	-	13	TGTGCCACCGCGGATTACGGCGACGAAAAACTGTTTTTT	CATADYGDEKLFF
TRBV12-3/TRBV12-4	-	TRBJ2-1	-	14	TGTGCCAGCAGTTTGTGGGAGCTCGGGAATGAGCAGTTCTTC	CASSLWELGNEQFF
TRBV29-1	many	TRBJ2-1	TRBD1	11	TGCATCGCGGACAGGGCAAATGAGCAGTTCTTC	CIADRANEQFF
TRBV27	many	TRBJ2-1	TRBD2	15	TGTGCCAGCAGGGCGGGACTAGCGGTTTACAATGAGCAGTTCTTC	CASRAGLAVYNEQFF
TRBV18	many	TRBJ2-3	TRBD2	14	TGTGCCAGCTCCACTAGCGGGGACACAGATACGCAGTATTTT	CASSTSGDTDTQYF
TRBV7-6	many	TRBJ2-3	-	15	TGTGCCAGCAGCTTATCTTGGCAGGGCACAGATACGCAGTATTTT	CASSLSWQGTDTQYF
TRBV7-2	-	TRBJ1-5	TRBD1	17	TGTGCCAGCAGCTCTGACAGGGGACCTTATAGCAATCAGCCCCAGCATTTT	CASSSDRGPYSNQPQHF
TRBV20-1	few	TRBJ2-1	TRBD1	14	TGCAGTGCTAACAGGGGCAACTCCTACAATGAGCAGTTCTTC	CSANRGNSYNEQFF
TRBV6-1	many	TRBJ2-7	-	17	TGTGCCAGCAGTCACAAGAATCCCGGGACATCTTTATACGAGCAGTACTTC	CASSHKNPGTSLYEQYF
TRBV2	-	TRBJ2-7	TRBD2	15	TGTGCCAGCAGTGGTTCTCTAGCGGGAGGCTACGAGCAGTACTTC	CASSGSLAGGYEQYF
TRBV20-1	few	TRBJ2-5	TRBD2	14	TGCAGTGCTAGAGAGGGGGGGGGGGAGGAGACCCAGTACTTC	CSAREGGGEETQYF
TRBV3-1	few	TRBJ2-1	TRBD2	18	TGTGCCAGCAGCCAAGCCGGGCCACTAGCGGGGGTCTCTAATGAGCAGTCCTTC	CASSQAGPLAGVSNEQSF
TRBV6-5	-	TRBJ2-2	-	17	TGTGCCAGCAGTTACTCTTTGGTTGCGGATAACACCGGGGAGCTGTTTTTT	CASSYSLVADNTGELFF
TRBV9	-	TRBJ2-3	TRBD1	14	TGTGCCAGCAGGGGACAGGGTCCCACAGATACGCAGTATTTT	CASRGQGPTDTQYF
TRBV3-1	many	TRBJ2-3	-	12	TGTGCCAGCAGCCCCAACTGGGATACGCAGTATTTT	CASSPNWDTQYF
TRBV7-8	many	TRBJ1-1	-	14	TGTGCCAGCAGCGTCACAGGGTCGGGCACTGAAGCTTTCTTT	CASSVTGSGTEAFF
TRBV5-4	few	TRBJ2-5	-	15	TGTGCCAGCAGCCCACCCGGTCCCGGGAGAGAGACCCAGTACTTC	CASSPPGPGRETQYF
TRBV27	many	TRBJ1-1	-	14	TGTGCCAGCAGCCCCGCAGGGAGGAACACTGAAGCTTTCTTT	CASSPAGRNTEAFF
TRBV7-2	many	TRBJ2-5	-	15	TGTGCCAGCAGCTCTCCCCGGGGTGGACAAGAGACCCAGTACTTC	CASSSPRGGQETQYF
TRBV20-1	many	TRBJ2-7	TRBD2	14	TGCAGTGCTAGTCATAGCGGGAGGATTCTCGAGCAGTACTTC	CSASHSGRILEQYF
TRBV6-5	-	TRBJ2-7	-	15	TGTGCCAGCAGTTACACAAGACAGAAGTCCTACGAGCAGTACTTC	CASSYTRQKSYEQYF
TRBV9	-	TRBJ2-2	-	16	TGTGCCAGCAGCGTAGTTGCAGGGCCGAACACCGGGGAGCTGTTTTTT	CASSVVAGPNTGELFF